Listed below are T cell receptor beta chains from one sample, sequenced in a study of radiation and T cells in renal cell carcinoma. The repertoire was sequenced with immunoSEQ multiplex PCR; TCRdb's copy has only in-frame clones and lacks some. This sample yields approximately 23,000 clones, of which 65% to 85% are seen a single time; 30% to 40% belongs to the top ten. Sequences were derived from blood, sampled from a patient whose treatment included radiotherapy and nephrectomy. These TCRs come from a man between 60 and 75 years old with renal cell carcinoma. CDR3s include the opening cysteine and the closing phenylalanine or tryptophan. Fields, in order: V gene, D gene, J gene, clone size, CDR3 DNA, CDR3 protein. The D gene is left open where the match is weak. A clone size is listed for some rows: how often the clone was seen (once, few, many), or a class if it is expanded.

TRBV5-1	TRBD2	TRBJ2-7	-	TGCGCCAGCAGCTTGGAAGGACTAGCGGGAGGCGAGCAGTACTTC	CASSLEGLAGGEQYF
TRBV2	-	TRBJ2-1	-	TGTGCCAGCATTGGACACTTAGGGGATGAGCAGTTCTTC	CASIGHLGDEQFF
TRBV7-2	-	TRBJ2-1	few	TGTGCCAGCAGCTTAAAGGGGGTCGAGAGTGTCTCCTACAATGAGCAGTTCTTC	CASSLKGVESVSYNEQFF
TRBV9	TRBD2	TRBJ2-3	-	TGTGCCAGCAGCGACGGCGCGGGAGCAGATACGCAGTATTTT	CASSDGAGADTQYF
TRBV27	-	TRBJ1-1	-	TGTGCCAGCAGTTTAAGGGTTGGGTGGGCTAACACTGAAGCTTTCTTT	CASSLRVGWANTEAFF
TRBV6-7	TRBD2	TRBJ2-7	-	TGTGCCAGCAGAATATCGGGACTAGCGGGAGGTCCCTACGAGCAGTACTTC	CASRISGLAGGPYEQYF
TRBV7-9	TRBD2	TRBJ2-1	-	TGTGCCAGCAGCTCCCAGCGGGGAGCCGAGAATAATGAGCAGTTCTTC	CASSSQRGAENNEQFF
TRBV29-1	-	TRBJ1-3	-	TGCAGCGTCGGTTCCGGGGACGGAAACACCATATATTTT	CSVGSGDGNTIYF
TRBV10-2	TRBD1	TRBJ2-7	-	TGCGCCAGCACGTCGACAGGGATCCCCTACGAGCAGTACTTC	CASTSTGIPYEQYF
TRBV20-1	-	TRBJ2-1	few	TGCAGTGCTTACCTGGGGAATGAGCAGTTCTTC	CSAYLGNEQFF
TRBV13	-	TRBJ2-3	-	TGTGCCAGCAGCTTGAAATACAGCCCAGATACGCAGTATTTT	CASSLKYSPDTQYF
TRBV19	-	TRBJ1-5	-	TGTGCCAGTACAACGGACAGAAATCAGCCCCAGCATTTT	CASTTDRNQPQHF
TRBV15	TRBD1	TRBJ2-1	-	TGTGCCACCAGCAGGGACAGGGGAGGATGGGATGAGCAGTTCTTC	CATSRDRGGWDEQFF
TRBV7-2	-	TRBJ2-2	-	TGTGCCAGCAGCTTAGGTCGACAGCGCGGGGAGCTGTTTTTT	CASSLGRQRGELFF
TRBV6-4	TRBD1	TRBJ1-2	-	TGTGCCAGCAGTGCCGGCCGGACAGGGGGTGGCTACACCTTC	CASSAGRTGGGYTF
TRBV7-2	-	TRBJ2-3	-	TGTGCCAGCAGCCCCTCTTTGGATACGCAGTATTTT	CASSPSLDTQYF
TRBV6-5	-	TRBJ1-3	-	TGTGCCAGCAGTTACGAGTCGGTAGCAGGGGGAAACACCATATATTTT	CASSYESVAGGNTIYF
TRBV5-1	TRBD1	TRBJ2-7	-	TGCGCCAGCAGCTCGGGACAGTCGTTGCAGTTTTACGAGCAGTACTTC	CASSSGQSLQFYEQYF
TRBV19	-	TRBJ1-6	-	TGTGCCAGTAATAACAGGCTCGACAATTCACCCCTCCACTTT	CASNNRLDNSPLHF
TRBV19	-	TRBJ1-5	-	TGTGCCAGTAGTCCCGATAGCAATCAGCCCCAGCATTTT	CASSPDSNQPQHF
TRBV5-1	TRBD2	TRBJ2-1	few	TGCGCCAGCAGCTTGTCGGCGGGAGGGCCAAGCAATGAGCAGTTCTTC	CASSLSAGGPSNEQFF
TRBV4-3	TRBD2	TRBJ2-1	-	TGCGCCAGCAGCCAAGAGGGAGGGAGGGTCAATGAGCAGTTCTTC	CASSQEGGRVNEQFF
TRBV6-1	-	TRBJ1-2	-	TGTGCCAGCAGTGAAACGGAGGACTATGGCTACACCTTC	CASSETEDYGYTF
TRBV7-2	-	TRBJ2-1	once	TGTGCCAGCAGACCTGGGGGCCTAACAGGGTCCGGGCAGTTCTTC	CASRPGGLTGSGQFF
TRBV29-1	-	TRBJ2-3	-	TGCAGCGTTGTTTTGGCCGGGGGAAGAGGGGGCACAGATACGCAGTATTTT	CSVVLAGGRGGTDTQYF
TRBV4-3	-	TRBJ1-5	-	TGCGCCAGCAGCCAAGCCTTGGATCAGCCCCAGCATTTT	CASSQALDQPQHF
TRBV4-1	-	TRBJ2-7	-	TGCGCCAGCAGCCAAGATCAAGGGCACGAGCAGTACTTC	CASSQDQGHEQYF
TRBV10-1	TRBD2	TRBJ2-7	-	TGCGCCAGCAGTAAACCCGGTGGAACTAGCGGATCCTTAGGGTTGCAGTACTTC	CASSKPGGTSGSLGLQYF
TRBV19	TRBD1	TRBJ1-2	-	TGTGCCAGTGGAACGGGACAGGGAGTAGGAGGCTACACCTTC	CASGTGQGVGGYTF
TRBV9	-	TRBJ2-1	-	TGTGCCAGCAGCGTAGGACCAGCACTGTCCTACAATGAGCAGTTCTTC	CASSVGPALSYNEQFF
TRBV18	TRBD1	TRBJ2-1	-	TGTGCCAGCTCACCACTACGGGACAGGGTCTACAATGAGCAGTTCTTC	CASSPLRDRVYNEQFF
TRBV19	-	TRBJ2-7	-	TGTGCCAGTAGTAATGGAGGCGGCGGCCTCTACGAGCAGTACTTC	CASSNGGGGLYEQYF
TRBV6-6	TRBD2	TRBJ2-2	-	TGTGCCAGCAGTCTAGCGGGAGGTGGAACCGGGGAGCTGTTTTTT	CASSLAGGGTGELFF
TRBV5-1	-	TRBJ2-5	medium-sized	TGCGCCAGCAGCTTCGGACATGGGGCGACCGCTCAAGAGACCCAGTACTTC	CASSFGHGATAQETQYF
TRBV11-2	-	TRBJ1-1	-	TGTGCCAGCAGCTTAGAAACGGGATGGGCAGCTTTCTTT	CASSLETGWAAFF
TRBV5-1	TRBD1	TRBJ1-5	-	TGCGCCAGCAGCACGACAGGGGGATCTCAGCCCCAGCATTTT	CASSTTGGSQPQHF
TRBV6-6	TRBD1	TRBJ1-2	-	TGTGCCAGCAGTTACGGATTAAACAGGGGTGGCTACACCTTC	CASSYGLNRGGYTF
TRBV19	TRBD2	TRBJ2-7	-	TGTGCCAGTAGCCCTGGGGTAATAGCGGGAGACTACGAGCAGTACTTC	CASSPGVIAGDYEQYF
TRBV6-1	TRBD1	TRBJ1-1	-	TGTGCCAGCAGTCGAGACAGGGGCACTGAAGCTTTCTTT	CASSRDRGTEAFF
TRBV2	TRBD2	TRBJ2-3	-	TGTGCCAGCAGTCTTACCGGGACTAGCGGGAGACTGGGTAGCACAGATACGCAGTATTTT	CASSLTGTSGRLGSTDTQYF